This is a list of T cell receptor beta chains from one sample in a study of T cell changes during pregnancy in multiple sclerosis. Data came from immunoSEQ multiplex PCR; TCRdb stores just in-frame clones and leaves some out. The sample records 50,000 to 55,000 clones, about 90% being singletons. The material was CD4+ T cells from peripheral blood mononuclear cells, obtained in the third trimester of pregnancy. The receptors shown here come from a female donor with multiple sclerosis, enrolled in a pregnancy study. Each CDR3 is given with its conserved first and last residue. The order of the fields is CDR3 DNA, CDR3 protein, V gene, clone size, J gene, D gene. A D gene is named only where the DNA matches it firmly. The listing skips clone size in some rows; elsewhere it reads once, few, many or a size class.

CDR3nt: TGTGCCAGCATCCCCGGGACAGGGCGCAATGAGCAGTTCTTC
CDR3aa: CASIPGTGRNEQFF
v_gene: TRBV11-2
abundance: -
j_gene: TRBJ2-1
d_gene: TRBD1

CDR3nt: TGTGCCTGGAGTGTTATCCACCAAGAGACCCAGTACTTC
CDR3aa: CAWSVIHQETQYF
v_gene: TRBV30
abundance: -
j_gene: TRBJ2-5
d_gene: -

CDR3nt: TGTGCCAGCAGCCCGGAGGGGCCCAGGGCCCTAGGGTCACCCCTCCACTTT
CDR3aa: CASSPEGPRALGSPLHF
v_gene: TRBV5-4
abundance: -
j_gene: TRBJ1-6
d_gene: -

CDR3nt: TGTGCCAGTACAGAAAGGGAGGGACCTGAAGCTTTCTTT
CDR3aa: CASTEREGPEAFF
v_gene: TRBV19
abundance: -
j_gene: TRBJ1-1
d_gene: -

CDR3nt: TGTGCCTGGGAAAAGGACAGGGATGGTGAGCAGTACTTC
CDR3aa: CAWEKDRDGEQYF
v_gene: TRBV30
abundance: -
j_gene: TRBJ2-7
d_gene: TRBD1

CDR3nt: TGTGCCAGCAGCGCTGCGCAGGGGCCCACCGGGGAGCTGTTTTTT
CDR3aa: CASSAAQGPTGELFF
v_gene: TRBV11-3
abundance: -
j_gene: TRBJ2-2
d_gene: -

CDR3nt: TGTGCCAGCAGCTCCGGGACAGGGACCTTTGGGCCACCCCTCCACTTT
CDR3aa: CASSSGTGTFGPPLHF
v_gene: TRBV7-6
abundance: -
j_gene: TRBJ1-6
d_gene: TRBD1

CDR3nt: TGTGCCAGCAGCTTGAATCCCAGCGCCAAGGTCTCCTACGAGCAGTACTTC
CDR3aa: CASSLNPSAKVSYEQYF
v_gene: TRBV5-4
abundance: -
j_gene: TRBJ2-7
d_gene: -

CDR3nt: TGTGCCAGCAGCCCAGAGGGCAGCCGAAACACCATATATTTT
CDR3aa: CASSPEGSRNTIYF
v_gene: TRBV7-9
abundance: -
j_gene: TRBJ1-3
d_gene: -

CDR3nt: TGTGCCAGTAGACAGTATAGCAATCAGCCCCAGCATTTT
CDR3aa: CASRQYSNQPQHF
v_gene: TRBV6-5
abundance: -
j_gene: TRBJ1-5
d_gene: -

CDR3nt: TGTGCCAGCCTGGAAAGGGCGGGCCGCACCGGGGAGCTGTTTTTT
CDR3aa: CASLERAGRTGELFF
v_gene: TRBV6-1
abundance: -
j_gene: TRBJ2-2
d_gene: -

CDR3nt: TGTGCCAGCAGCCCGCAACAGGGACTGAACACTGAAGCTTTCTTT
CDR3aa: CASSPQQGLNTEAFF
v_gene: TRBV7-9
abundance: -
j_gene: TRBJ1-1
d_gene: -

CDR3nt: TGTGCCAGCAGCTTTCAGATTCCCGGGACAGGTCGCAATGAGCAGTTCTTC
CDR3aa: CASSFQIPGTGRNEQFF
v_gene: TRBV7-2
abundance: -
j_gene: TRBJ2-1
d_gene: TRBD1

CDR3nt: TGTGCCAGCACCCCAGGAACGACAACTAATGAAAAACTGTTTTTT
CDR3aa: CASTPGTTTNEKLFF
v_gene: TRBV2
abundance: -
j_gene: TRBJ1-4
d_gene: -

CDR3nt: TGTGCCAGCAGCTTCCCCCCGGGGGGCTACGAGCAGTACTTC
CDR3aa: CASSFPPGGYEQYF
v_gene: TRBV7-9
abundance: -
j_gene: TRBJ2-7
d_gene: TRBD2

CDR3nt: TGTGCCAGCAGTGAACTCGGTCCAAGACAGGGCCGGGGCTACACCTTC
CDR3aa: CASSELGPRQGRGYTF
v_gene: TRBV2
abundance: -
j_gene: TRBJ1-2
d_gene: TRBD1

CDR3nt: TGTGCCAGTGACCAAGGGGGTACGCAGTATTTT
CDR3aa: CASDQGGTQYF
v_gene: TRBV19
abundance: -
j_gene: TRBJ2-3
d_gene: -

CDR3nt: TGTGCCAGCAGACCCAGGGGTAGCAATCAGCCCCAGCATTTT
CDR3aa: CASRPRGSNQPQHF
v_gene: TRBV27
abundance: -
j_gene: TRBJ1-5
d_gene: -

CDR3nt: TGTGCCAGCACGGGGTGGGTTGGCACAGATACGCAGTATTTT
CDR3aa: CASTGWVGTDTQYF
v_gene: TRBV2
abundance: once
j_gene: TRBJ2-3
d_gene: -

CDR3nt: TGTGCCAGCAGCTCCTCCTCGGGACTAGCGGGGGCCAACACCGGGGAGCTGTTTTTT
CDR3aa: CASSSSSGLAGANTGELFF
v_gene: TRBV7-3
abundance: -
j_gene: TRBJ2-2
d_gene: TRBD2

CDR3nt: TGTGCCAGCAGCTGGGGGGGGCAGGAGCAGTACTTC
CDR3aa: CASSWGGQEQYF
v_gene: TRBV5-4
abundance: -
j_gene: TRBJ2-7
d_gene: -

CDR3nt: TGTGCCAGCAGGCGGGACCGGAACACTGAAGCTTTCTTT
CDR3aa: CASRRDRNTEAFF
v_gene: TRBV5-4
abundance: -
j_gene: TRBJ1-1
d_gene: -

CDR3nt: TGTGCCAGCAGACCCGCAGGGACAACTAATGAAAAACTGTTTTTT
CDR3aa: CASRPAGTTNEKLFF
v_gene: TRBV6-6
abundance: -
j_gene: TRBJ1-4
d_gene: -

CDR3nt: TGTGCCATCAGTGAGGTTGCGGGACGGGCAGATACGCAGTATTTT
CDR3aa: CAISEVAGRADTQYF
v_gene: TRBV10-3
abundance: -
j_gene: TRBJ2-3
d_gene: -

CDR3nt: TGTGCCAGCAGTTACCAATCGCGGGGGGGCCTATCTGAGCAGTTCTTC
CDR3aa: CASSYQSRGGLSEQFF
v_gene: TRBV6-6
abundance: -
j_gene: TRBJ2-1
d_gene: TRBD2

CDR3nt: TGCGCCAGCAGCACGGGACTATACGAGCAGTACTTC
CDR3aa: CASSTGLYEQYF
v_gene: TRBV5-1
abundance: -
j_gene: TRBJ2-7
d_gene: TRBD2

CDR3nt: TGTGCCATTTCGTCACAGGGCTACGAGCAGTACTTC
CDR3aa: CAISSQGYEQYF
v_gene: TRBV10-3
abundance: once
j_gene: TRBJ2-7
d_gene: -

CDR3nt: TGTGCCAGCAGCTTGGGAAGGGAGGAGTACTTC
CDR3aa: CASSLGREEYF
v_gene: TRBV5-4
abundance: once
j_gene: TRBJ2-7
d_gene: -

CDR3nt: TGTGCCAGCAGCGGAACGGGGATGGAGAACTATGGCTACACCTTC
CDR3aa: CASSGTGMENYGYTF
v_gene: TRBV5-8
abundance: -
j_gene: TRBJ1-2
d_gene: -

CDR3nt: TGTGCCAGCAGCGAAAACCCGGGACTAGAAAAGTACTTC
CDR3aa: CASSENPGLEKYF
v_gene: TRBV7-2
abundance: -
j_gene: TRBJ2-4
d_gene: TRBD2

CDR3nt: TGTGCCAGCAGCCCAAGGGGGGCGGGGGGGTCCTACGAGCAGTACTTC
CDR3aa: CASSPRGAGGSYEQYF
v_gene: TRBV9
abundance: -
j_gene: TRBJ2-7
d_gene: TRBD2

CDR3nt: TGTGCCAGCAGCCCGGGACTAGCGGGGGCTGAAGGGACCCAGTACTTC
CDR3aa: CASSPGLAGAEGTQYF
v_gene: TRBV9
abundance: -
j_gene: TRBJ2-5
d_gene: TRBD2

CDR3nt: TGTGCCAGCAGTCTCGGACAGGCTAATGAAAAACTGTTTTTT
CDR3aa: CASSLGQANEKLFF
v_gene: TRBV2
abundance: -
j_gene: TRBJ1-4
d_gene: TRBD1

CDR3nt: TGTGCCAGCAGCTTGAGGGGGTCGGGGGGGGACACAGATACGCAGTATTTT
CDR3aa: CASSLRGSGGDTDTQYF
v_gene: TRBV5-6
abundance: -
j_gene: TRBJ2-3
d_gene: TRBD2

CDR3nt: TGTGCCAGCAGCTTCGGGGGGAGCACAGATACGCAGTATTTT
CDR3aa: CASSFGGSTDTQYF
v_gene: TRBV11-2
abundance: -
j_gene: TRBJ2-3
d_gene: TRBD2

CDR3nt: TGTGCCAGCAGCTTCGCGAGGGTAGCCAAAAACATTCAGTACTTC
CDR3aa: CASSFARVAKNIQYF
v_gene: TRBV5-8
abundance: -
j_gene: TRBJ2-4
d_gene: -

CDR3nt: TGCGCCAGCAGCCAAGACCCCGGGATGGAGCAGTTCTTC
CDR3aa: CASSQDPGMEQFF
v_gene: TRBV4-1
abundance: -
j_gene: TRBJ2-1
d_gene: -

CDR3nt: TGTGCCACCAGGGGGACAGGGGCCTACGAGCAGTACTTC
CDR3aa: CATRGTGAYEQYF
v_gene: TRBV10-3
abundance: -
j_gene: TRBJ2-7
d_gene: TRBD1

CDR3nt: TGTGCCATCAGTGACAGGACAGTGGGGGCCATGAACACTGAAGCTTTCTTT
CDR3aa: CAISDRTVGAMNTEAFF
v_gene: TRBV10-3
abundance: -
j_gene: TRBJ1-1
d_gene: -

CDR3nt: TGTGCCAGCACCCAGGAGGGAGGCGCTTTCTTT
CDR3aa: CASTQEGGAFF
v_gene: TRBV28
abundance: -
j_gene: TRBJ1-1
d_gene: -

CDR3nt: TGTGCCAGCAGCCAGACTAGCGGGGGCTCAGATACGCAGTATTTT
CDR3aa: CASSQTSGGSDTQYF
v_gene: TRBV5-6
abundance: -
j_gene: TRBJ2-3
d_gene: TRBD2

CDR3nt: TGTGCCAGCAGTTTCAGAGGGACTGAAGCTTTCTTT
CDR3aa: CASSFRGTEAFF
v_gene: TRBV27
abundance: -
j_gene: TRBJ1-1
d_gene: -

CDR3nt: TGTGCCACCAGCAGAGATCGTGGGGGGGGCTTAGCGCAGTACTTC
CDR3aa: CATSRDRGGGLAQYF
v_gene: TRBV15
abundance: -
j_gene: TRBJ2-7
d_gene: -

CDR3nt: TGTGCCAGCAGCGAAACAACAGGGACCTCTGGAAACACCATATATTTT
CDR3aa: CASSETTGTSGNTIYF
v_gene: TRBV7-9
abundance: -
j_gene: TRBJ1-3
d_gene: -

CDR3nt: TGTGCCAGCAGCCAAGATTGGGGCCAGGGCTTGACTGGGGCCAACGTCCTGACTTTC
CDR3aa: CASSQDWGQGLTGANVLTF
v_gene: TRBV4-2
abundance: once
j_gene: TRBJ2-6
d_gene: -

CDR3nt: TGTGCCAGCAGCGTAGGGCTTTCGGGGACAGGGGTGACTGAAGCTTTCTTT
CDR3aa: CASSVGLSGTGVTEAFF
v_gene: TRBV9
abundance: -
j_gene: TRBJ1-1
d_gene: TRBD1

CDR3nt: TGTGCCAGCAGTTCTCACTCGGGGGGCACGCAGTATTTT
CDR3aa: CASSSHSGGTQYF
v_gene: TRBV27
abundance: -
j_gene: TRBJ2-3
d_gene: -

CDR3nt: TGCAGCGTTGCATTAGTGTTGACTAGCGGGGGCACAGATACGCAGTATTTT
CDR3aa: CSVALVLTSGGTDTQYF
v_gene: TRBV29-1
abundance: -
j_gene: TRBJ2-3
d_gene: TRBD2

CDR3nt: TGTGCCAGCAGCACCCGGACACCCTCCTCGGGAAACACCATATATTTT
CDR3aa: CASSTRTPSSGNTIYF
v_gene: TRBV7-8
abundance: -
j_gene: TRBJ1-3
d_gene: -

CDR3nt: TGTGCCAGTAGTTTGGACAGCCAAGAGACCCAGTACTTC
CDR3aa: CASSLDSQETQYF
v_gene: TRBV19
abundance: -
j_gene: TRBJ2-5
d_gene: -

CDR3nt: TGTGCCAGTAGTACCGCCCCAGGGGAGACCCAGTACTTC
CDR3aa: CASSTAPGETQYF
v_gene: TRBV19
abundance: -
j_gene: TRBJ2-5
d_gene: -

CDR3nt: TGTGCCAGCAGCGAGGGACAGTATAGCAATCAGCCCCAGCATTTT
CDR3aa: CASSEGQYSNQPQHF
v_gene: TRBV11-2
abundance: -
j_gene: TRBJ1-5
d_gene: TRBD1

CDR3nt: TGTGCCAGCAGTCCCCGTGCAGGGTCGTTTGATACGCAGTATTTT
CDR3aa: CASSPRAGSFDTQYF
v_gene: TRBV6-1
abundance: -
j_gene: TRBJ2-3
d_gene: -

CDR3nt: TGTGCCAGCAGCCTCGGGGCAGTCGGGGGGGAAGCTTTCTTT
CDR3aa: CASSLGAVGGEAFF
v_gene: TRBV11-2
abundance: -
j_gene: TRBJ1-1
d_gene: -